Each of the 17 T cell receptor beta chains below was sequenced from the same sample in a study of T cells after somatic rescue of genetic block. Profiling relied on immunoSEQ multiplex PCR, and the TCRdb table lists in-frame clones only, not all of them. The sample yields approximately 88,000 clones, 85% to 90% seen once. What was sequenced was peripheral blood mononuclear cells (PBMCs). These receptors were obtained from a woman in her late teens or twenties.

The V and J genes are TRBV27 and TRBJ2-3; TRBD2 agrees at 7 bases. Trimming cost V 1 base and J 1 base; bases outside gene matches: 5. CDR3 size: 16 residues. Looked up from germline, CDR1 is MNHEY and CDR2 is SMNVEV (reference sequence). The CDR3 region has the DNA TGTGCCAGCAGTTTATTGCTAGCGGTGGGCACAGATACGCAGTATTTT. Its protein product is CASSLLLAVGTDTQYF.

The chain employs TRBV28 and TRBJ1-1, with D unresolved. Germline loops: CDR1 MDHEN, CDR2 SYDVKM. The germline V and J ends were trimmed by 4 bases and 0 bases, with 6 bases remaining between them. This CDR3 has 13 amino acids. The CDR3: CASSYIMNTEAFF. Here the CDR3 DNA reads TGTGCCAGCAGTTATATCATGAACACTGAAGCTTTCTTT. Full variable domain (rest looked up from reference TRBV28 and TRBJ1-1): DVKVTQSSRYLVKRTGEKVFLECVQDMDHENMFWYRQDPGLGLRLIYFSYDVKMKEKGDIPEGYSVSREKKERFSLILESASTNQTSMYLCASSYIMNTEAFFGQGTRLTVV.

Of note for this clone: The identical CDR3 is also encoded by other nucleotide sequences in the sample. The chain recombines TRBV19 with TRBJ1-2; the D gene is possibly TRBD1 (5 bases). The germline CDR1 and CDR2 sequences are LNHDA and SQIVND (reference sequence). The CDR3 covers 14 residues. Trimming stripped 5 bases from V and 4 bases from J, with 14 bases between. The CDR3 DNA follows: TGTGCCAGTAGTCCGCGGGGGAGGGGCTATGGCTACACCTTC. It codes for CASSPRGRGYGYTF.

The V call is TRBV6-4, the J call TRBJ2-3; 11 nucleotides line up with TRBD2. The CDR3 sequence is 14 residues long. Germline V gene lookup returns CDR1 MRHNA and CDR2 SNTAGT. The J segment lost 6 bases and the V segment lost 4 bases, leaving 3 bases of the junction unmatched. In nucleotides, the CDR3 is TGTGCCAGCAGTGCTCTAGCGGGAGGTGATACGCAGTATTTT. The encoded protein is CASSALAGGDTQYF.

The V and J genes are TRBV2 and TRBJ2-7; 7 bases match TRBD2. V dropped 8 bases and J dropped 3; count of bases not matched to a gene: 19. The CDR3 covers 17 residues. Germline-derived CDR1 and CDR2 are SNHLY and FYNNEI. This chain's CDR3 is CASWEGLGASPLYEQYF. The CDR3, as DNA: TGTGCCAGCTGGGAAGGACTAGGTGCATCCCCCCTCTACGAGCAGTACTTC.

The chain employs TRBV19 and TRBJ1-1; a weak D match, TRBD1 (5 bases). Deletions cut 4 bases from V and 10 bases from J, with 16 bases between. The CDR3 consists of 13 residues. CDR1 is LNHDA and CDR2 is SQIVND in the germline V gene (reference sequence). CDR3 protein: CASSNNPGGGAFF. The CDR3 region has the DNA TGTGCCAGTAGTAACAACCCTGGCGGGGGAGCTTTCTTT.

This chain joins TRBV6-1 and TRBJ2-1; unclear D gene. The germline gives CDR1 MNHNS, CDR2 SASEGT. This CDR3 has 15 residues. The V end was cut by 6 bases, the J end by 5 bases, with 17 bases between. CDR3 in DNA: TGTGCCAGCAGCGAAACCCAACTACCGAACAATGAGCAGTTCTTC. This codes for CASSETQLPNNEQFF.

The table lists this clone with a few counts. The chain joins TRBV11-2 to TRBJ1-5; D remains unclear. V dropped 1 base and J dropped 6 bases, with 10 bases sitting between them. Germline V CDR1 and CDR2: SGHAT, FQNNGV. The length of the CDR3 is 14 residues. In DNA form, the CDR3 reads TGTGCCAGCAGCTTAGCTCCGGAGGGTCAGCCCCAGCATTTT. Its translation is CASSLAPEGQPQHF.

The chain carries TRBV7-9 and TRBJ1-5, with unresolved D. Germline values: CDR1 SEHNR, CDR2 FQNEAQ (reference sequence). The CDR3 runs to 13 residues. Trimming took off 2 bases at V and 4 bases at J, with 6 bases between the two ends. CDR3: CASSLQQNQPQHF. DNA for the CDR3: TGTGCCAGCAGCTTACAACAGAATCAGCCCCAGCATTTT.

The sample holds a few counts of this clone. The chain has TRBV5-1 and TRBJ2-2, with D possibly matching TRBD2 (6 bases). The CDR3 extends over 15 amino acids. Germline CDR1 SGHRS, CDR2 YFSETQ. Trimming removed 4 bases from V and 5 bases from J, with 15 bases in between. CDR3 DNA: TGCGCCAGCAGCCCGGGGTCCGGGAGTACCGGGGAGCTGTTTTTT. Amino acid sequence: CASSPGSGSTGELFF.

The CDR3 nucleotides are TGTGCCAGTAGTATCGGCGGGAGGCCCCAAGAGACCCAGTACTTC. Translating it yields CASSIGGRPQETQYF. This chain links TRBV19 with TRBJ2-5; 8 bases map to TRBD2. Germline V lookup: CDR1 LNHDA, CDR2 SQIVND (reference sequence). The CDR3 runs 15 residues. The V gene end was trimmed by 3 bases and the J gene end by 1 base; junction bases not matched to a gene: 4.

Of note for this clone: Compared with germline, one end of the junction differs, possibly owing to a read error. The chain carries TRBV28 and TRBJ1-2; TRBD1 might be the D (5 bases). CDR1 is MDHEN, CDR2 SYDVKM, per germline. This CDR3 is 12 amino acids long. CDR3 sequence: CASSRTGERLGF. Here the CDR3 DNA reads TGTGCCAGCAGTCGAACGGGGGAGAGACTCGGTTTC.

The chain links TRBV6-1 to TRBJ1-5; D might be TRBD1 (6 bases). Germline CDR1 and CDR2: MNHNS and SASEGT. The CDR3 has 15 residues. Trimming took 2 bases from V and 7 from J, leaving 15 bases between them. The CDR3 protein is CASSEITGQGQPQHF. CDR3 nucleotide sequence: TGTGCCAGCAGTGAAATAACAGGGCAGGGGCAGCCCCAGCATTTT.

CDR3 nucleotide sequence: TGCAGCGTTGGTGGCACGCGCTACGAGCAGTACTTC. Amino acid sequence: CSVGGTRYEQYF. V gene TRBV29-1 combines with J gene TRBJ2-7, with D uncertain. V shed 4 bases and J shed 3 bases, with 10 bases lying between them. Germline V gives CDR1 SQVTM, CDR2 ANQGSEA. The CDR3 covers 12 residues.

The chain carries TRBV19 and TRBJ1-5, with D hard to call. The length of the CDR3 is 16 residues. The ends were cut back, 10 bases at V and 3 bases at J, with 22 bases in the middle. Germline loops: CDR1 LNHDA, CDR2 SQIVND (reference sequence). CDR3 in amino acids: CATHGLGLLSNQPQHF. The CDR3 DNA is TGTGCCACCCACGGTCTGGGCCTTCTTTCCAATCAGCCCCAGCATTTT.

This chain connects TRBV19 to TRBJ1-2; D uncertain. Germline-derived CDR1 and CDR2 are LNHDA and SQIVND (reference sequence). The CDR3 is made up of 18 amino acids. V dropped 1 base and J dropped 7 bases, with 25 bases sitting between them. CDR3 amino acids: CASSIVPLTLSNVSGYTF. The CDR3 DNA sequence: TGTGCCAGTAGTATAGTTCCGCTGACATTATCCAACGTGAGTGGCTACACCTTC. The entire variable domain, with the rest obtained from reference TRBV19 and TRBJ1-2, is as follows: DGGITQSPKYLFRKEGQNVTLSCEQNLNHDAMYWYRQDPGQGLRLIYYSQIVNDFQKGDIAEGYSVSREKKESFPLTVTSAQKNPTAFYLCASSIVPLTLSNVSGYTFGSGTRLTVV.

The CDR3 region is CASRYDLGNTIYF. CDR3 DNA sequence: TGTGCCAGCAGGTACGACCTTGGAAACACCATATATTTT. V is TRBV7-9 and J is TRBJ1-3; D unresolved. Germline V gene sequence: CDR1 SEHNR, CDR2 FQNEAQ (reference sequence). This CDR3 comprises 13 residues. V was clipped by 6 bases and J by 3 bases, with 9 bases between them.